This T cell receptor (beta chain) was captured by sequencing in a study of molecular identifiers for immune sequencing clone quantification. Input for naive CD8 libraries was roughly 19,000 to 1,000,000 sorted cells; the RNA fraction used was 10%, 30% or 50%. Study-wide results and caveats: Among around 1 million naive cells, as was reported, spiked Jurkat TCR RNA from one cell was detectable.

A remark on this clonotype: The target antigen is unknown. The junction differs from germline at one of its ends, possibly a read error.

One entry per CDR3 protein results from TCRdb running MiXCR on the PCR reads. The table has a few hundred thousand distinct CDR3 sequences, about 23% seen once; the top ten hold 0.7% to 0.95%. Germline V lookup: CDR1 LNHDA, CDR2 SQIVND (reference sequence). This CDR3 comprises 12 residues. The source of this sequence is a human donor in good health. Some libraries in this study had Jurkat cell RNA spiked in. The chain links TRBV19 to TRBJ1-1, with D tentatively TRBD1 (6 bases). What was sequenced was naive CD8+ T cells from blood, with Jurkat cell RNA spiked in. Subset in this sample: FACS-sorted CD8+CD4-CCR7+CD45RA+ naive T cells. As DNA, the CDR3 is TGTGCCCCCCCGCAGGGGAACCCTGAAGCTTTCTTT. It yields the protein CAPPQGNPEAFF.